This TCR beta chain was sequenced during a study of blood T cell repertoires in COVID-19. The study drew participants aged about 18 to 90 years from 20 to 30 US areas. The CDR3 spans 13 residues. Per germline, CDR1 SNHLY and CDR2 FYNNEI. Trimming cost V 7 bases and J 4 bases, with 11 bases left between them. In the study's own analysis: Estimates of nucleated cell counts were drawn from the amplification of reference gene primers. The data were produced by immunoSEQ multiplex PCR, yet TCRdb's version contains in-frame clones alone and is incomplete. That table is the source of V, J and clone size, and D and trimming were worked out from the DNA. The sample includes about 480,000 clones, about nine tenths of them seen just once.

This chain connects TRBV2 to TRBJ1-3; a possible D gene is TRBD1 (6 bases). Material: PBMCs or T cells enriched from blood (not recorded which). This TCR derives from a woman aged 55-70 years who had recovered from COVID-19. CDR3 amino acids: CASKRGQGNTIYF. The CDR3 nucleotides are TGTGCCAGCAAGCGGGGGCAAGGAAACACCATATATTTT.